This T cell receptor (beta chain) was identified in a study of blood T cell repertoires in COVID-19. The overall study: Acute-phase and convalescent COVID-19 samples originated in the United States, Italy and Spain.

V lost 6 bases to trimming and J lost 0 bases, with 6 bases between them. Germline loops: CDR1 MNHEY, CDR2 SVGAGI. There are 12 residues in the CDR3. Using immunoSEQ multiplex PCR, the repertoire was profiled, and TCRdb retains in-frame clones only, with some absent. The sample records approximately 150,000 clones, approximately 88% being singletons. This sequence was found in a human donor in a cohort sampled during active COVID-19. J is TRBJ2-7 and V is TRBV6-5; possible D gene TRBD1, 6 bases. Specimen: peripheral blood. The CDR3 here is CASRDSSYEQYF. CDR3 in DNA: TGTGCCAGCAGGGACAGCTCCTACGAGCAGTACTTC.